The 23 T cell receptor beta chains below come from one sample, sequenced in a study of cytomegalovirus exposure and HLA in healthy donors. The study ran its PCR with 60 Vbeta and 13 Jbeta primers. Sequencing used immunoSEQ multiplex PCR; TCRdb keeps in-frame clones, though not all of them. The table lists about 100,000 clones, about four fifths of them singletons. Sequenced sample: PBMCs. These receptors were taken from a man aged 25 to 40 in good health and CMV-seronegative.

Notes on this clone: The sample contains more than one DNA sequence encoding this CDR3. V and J are TRBV5-6 and TRBJ1-1; possibly TRBD1 for D (5 bases). The CDR3 length is 15 residues. Per germline, CDR1 SGHDT and CDR2 YYEEEE. The V and J ends lost 0 bases and 5 bases respectively, with 14 bases between them. CDR3 coding DNA: TGTGCCAGCAGCTTGGGGCCGGGGGAAGGTACTGAAGCTTTCTTT. Translation gives CASSLGPGEGTEAFF.

The chain combines TRBV4-1 with TRBJ1-4; D is uncertain. Germline V gives CDR1 MGHRA, CDR2 YSYEKL. This CDR3 comprises 12 residues. V gave up 4 bases and J gave up 10 bases, with 10 bases separating them. DNA for the CDR3: TGCGCCAGCAGCCTCATTGCGGGAAAACTGTTTTTT. Protein product: CASSLIAGKLFF.

The chain couples TRBV5-8 to TRBJ1-5; TRBD1 matches 8 bases. V was pared by 0 bases and J by 1 base, with 3 bases of the junction left unmatched. CDR3 length: 16 amino acids. The V gene's germline CDR1 is SGHTS and CDR2 YDEGEE. DNA of the CDR3: TGTGCCAGCAGCTTGGGGACAGGGTTGAGCAATCAGCCCCAGCATTTT. Protein product: CASSLGTGLSNQPQHF.

The V and J genes are TRBV4-2 and TRBJ2-1, with 9 positions matching TRBD1. The CDR3 is made up of 17 amino acids. CDR1 is LGHNA, CDR2 YNFKEQ, per germline. J lost 5 bases, V lost 0 bases, and 8 bases had no gene match. CDR3 bases: TGTGCCAGCAGCCAAGATTGGGGGGGACAGGGAAACAATGAGCAGTTCTTC. Protein product: CASSQDWGGQGNNEQFF.

This clone has more than one count but fewer than ten. This chain uses TRBV6-5 with TRBJ2-7; a weak D match, TRBD1 (6 bases). Between the trimmed V and J ends, which lost 6 bases and 2 bases, there was a span of 14 bases. CDR1 and CDR2 (germline): MNHEY, SVGAGI. There are 14 residues in the CDR3. DNA of the CDR3: TGTGCCAGCAGCCCAGGGGACGGCACCTACGAGCAGTACTTC. As protein: CASSPGDGTYEQYF.

As to this clone: The junction departs from germline at one end; a sequencing error may be responsible. The rearrangement links TRBV7-2 to TRBJ1-2; tentative D call: TRBD1 (6 bases). Germline V gene lookup returns CDR1 SGHTA and CDR2 FQGNSA. This CDR3 has 15 residues. In DNA form, the CDR3 reads TGTGCCAGCAGCTTAGAGGCGTCAGGGGTCTATGGCTACGCCTTC. The encoded protein is CASSLEASGVYGYAF.

The rearrangement uses TRBV25-1 and TRBJ1-2, with 7 bases identical to TRBD1. CDR1 is MGHDK, CDR2 SYGVNS, per germline. There are 18 residues in the CDR3. V trimming: 6 bases; J trimming: 0 bases; junction bases outside the gene matches: 16. The CDR3 DNA reads as TGTGCCAGCAGCCAGCCGGGACAGCTAAAAAAGACTAACTATGGCTACACCTTC. It codes for CASSQPGQLKKTNYGYTF.

CDR3 sequence (DNA): TGTGCCTGGATGGGGGGTCCAATCGGCTACACCTTC. Translated, it gives CAWMGGPIGYTF. The chain carries TRBV30 and TRBJ1-2; weak D call: TRBD1 (5 bases). V dropped 4 bases and J dropped 8 bases, with 14 bases sitting between them. The CDR3 has 12 amino acids. Germline lookup yields CDR1 GTSNPN and CDR2 SVGIG (reference sequence). Full variable domain (outside the CDR3, taken from reference TRBV30 and TRBJ1-2): SQTIHQWPATLVQPVGSPLSLECTVEGTSNPNLYWYRQAAGRGLQLLFYSVGIGQISSEVPQNLSASRPQDRQFILSSKKLLLSDSGFYLCAWMGGPIGYTFGSGTRLTVV.

V usage is TRBV5-1 and J usage is TRBJ2-7; 7 bases match TRBD2. The V and J ends lost 2 bases and 2 bases, in that order; junction bases with no gene match: 4. Germline CDR1 reads SGHRS; CDR2 reads YFSETQ. The CDR3 spans 14 residues. In DNA form, the CDR3 reads TGCGCCAGCAGCTTAACCGGGACTACCTACGAGCAGTACTTC. This encodes CASSLTGTTYEQYF.

This chain uses TRBV6-4 with TRBJ1-5, with D possibly matching TRBD1 (6 bases). Trimming left V 3 bases short and J 5 bases short, with 8 bases between. The CDR3 length is 13 residues. Germline CDR1 and CDR2: MRHNA and SNTAGT. CDR3 in amino acids: CASSEDRYQPQHF. In DNA form, the CDR3 reads TGTGCCAGCAGTGAGGACAGATATCAGCCCCAGCATTTT.

The chain carries TRBV7-8 and TRBJ1-4; unclear D gene. Germline CDR1 and CDR2: SGHVS and FQNEAQ. This CDR3 contains 15 residues. Trimming removed 1 base at V and 5 bases at J, with 11 bases between. DNA of the CDR3: TGTGCCAGCAGCTTAGGGATAGCGAGGAATGAAAAACTGTTTTTT. Its translation: CASSLGIARNEKLFF.

The chain combines TRBV15 with TRBJ1-1, with no clear D. Germline CDR1 is LNHNV and CDR2 is YYDKDF (reference sequence). V was trimmed by 0 bases and J by 1 base, leaving 12 bases between them. The CDR3 sequence is 16 residues long. The CDR3 sequence is CATSRDPQGANTEAFF. The CDR3 DNA reads TGTGCCACCAGCAGAGATCCCCAAGGAGCGAACACTGAAGCTTTCTTT. Supplemented by reference TRBV15 and TRBJ1-1, the full variable domain reads DAMVIQNPRYQVTQFGKPVTLSCSQTLNHNVMYWYQQKSSQAPKLLFHYYDKDFNNEADTPDNFQSRRPNTSFCFLDIRSPGLGDTAMYLCATSRDPQGANTEAFFGQGTRLTVV.

This clone is judged medium-sized. Other DNA sequences within the sample encode an identical CDR3. V usage is TRBV10-3 and J usage is TRBJ2-1; 9 bases agree with TRBD1. Trimming at V came to 10 bases and at J to 7 bases, leaving 17 bases not matched to a gene. The CDR3 consists of 16 residues. Germline V gene data show CDR1 as ENHRY and CDR2 as SYGVKD. CDR3 nucleotides: TGTGCCACCCGGGACAGGGCCCTTACACTTCAAAATGAGCAGTTCTTC. Translation gives CATRDRALTLQNEQFF.

This sequence joins TRBV30 and TRBJ1-4; D gene uncertain. The CDR3 runs to 13 residues. In germline, CDR1 is GTSNPN, CDR2 SVGIG (reference sequence). V was shortened by 3 bases and J by 4 bases, with 9 bases between the two germline ends. The CDR3 DNA reads as TGTGCCTGGAGCGACGGGTTTAATGAAAAACTGTTTTTT. It codes for CAWSDGFNEKLFF.

The J gene is TRBJ1-2, the V gene TRBV29-1, with D hard to call. Germline V gene data show CDR1 as SQVTM and CDR2 as ANQGSEA. The CDR3 spans 13 residues. The V end lost 8 bases, the J end lost 1 base, and 14 bases lay between the germline ends. CDR3 region: CSTSGLNNYGYTF. CDR3 bases: TGCAGCACCTCGGGGTTGAATAACTATGGCTACACCTTC.

This clone was observed a few times. Compared with germline, one end of the junction differs, possibly owing to a read error. The rearrangement joins TRBV4-2 to TRBJ1-1; TRBD1 is a possible D gene (5 bases). The CDR3 contains 15 residues. From germline, CDR1 is LGHNA and CDR2 YNFKEQ. CDR3: CASRQDYDSWGEAFF. The CDR3 bases are TGTGCCAGCAGACAAGATTACGACAGTTGGGGTGAAGCTTTCTTT.

The rearrangement links TRBV6-5 to TRBJ2-3; 10 nucleotides line up with TRBD2. This CDR3 contains 15 residues. Germline CDR1 MNHEY, CDR2 SVGAGI. Unmatched junction bases numbered 4, after V lost 5 bases and J lost 2 bases. The CDR3 DNA reads TGTGCCAGCAGTAAGCGGGGGGGACACACAGATACGCAGTATTTT. This sequence encodes CASSKRGGHTDTQYF.

The V call is TRBV30, the J call TRBJ1-5, with D tentatively TRBD1 (5 bases). CDR1 GTSNPN and CDR2 SVGIG come from the germline V gene (reference sequence). This CDR3 is 14 amino acids long. V lost 3 bases and J 2 bases, leaving 11 bases between the germline ends. CDR3 amino acids: CAWSPGLGNQPQHF. The CDR3, as DNA: TGTGCCTGGAGCCCGGGACTGGGCAATCAGCCCCAGCATTTT.

This rearrangement joins TRBV27 to TRBJ1-5; unclear D gene. CDR1 and CDR2 (germline): MNHEY, SMNVEV (reference sequence). Trimming removed 3 bases from V and 4 bases from J, with 10 bases in between. The CDR3 runs to 14 residues. The CDR3 here is CASSFQALNQPQHF. The CDR3 DNA is TGTGCCAGCAGTTTCCAGGCGCTGAATCAGCCCCAGCATTTT.

The J gene is TRBJ1-5, the V gene TRBV7-8, with a tentative D call TRBD1 (6 bases). Germline assignment: CDR1 SGHVS and CDR2 FQNEAQ. There are 17 residues in the CDR3. V was cut by 3 bases and J by 0 bases, with 15 bases left in between. CDR3 DNA: TGTGCCAGCAGCTTGCGATCAGGGGTGTATAGCAATCAGCCCCAGCATTTT. Its translation: CASSLRSGVYSNQPQHF.

The chain couples TRBV4-3 to TRBJ2-7; 12 bases fit TRBD2. The CDR3 sequence is 15 residues long. Trimming at V came to 3 bases and at J to 10 bases, leaving 10 bases not matched to a gene. CDR1 is LGHNA and CDR2 is YSLEER in the germline V gene. CDR3 amino acids: CASSQGGLAGAKQYF. In DNA, the CDR3 is TGCGCCAGCAGCCAGGGGGGACTAGCGGGCGCGAAACAGTACTTC.

CDR3 protein: CASARGGPGYGYTF. The CDR3 DNA reads TGTGCCAGCGCCCGAGGTGGTCCCGGCTATGGCTACACCTTC. The chain uses TRBV11-2 and TRBJ1-2; D unclear. The CDR3 loop spans 14 amino acids. V dropped 8 bases and J dropped 4 bases, with 17 bases sitting between them. Germline V CDR1 and CDR2: SGHAT, FQNNGV.

This clone turned up a few times. The chain is built from TRBV7-2 and TRBJ1-2; 8 bases map to TRBD1. CDR3 length: 14 residues. The junction had 3 bases not matched to a gene; V was cut back by 1 base and J by 5 bases. Germline-derived CDR1 and CDR2 are SGHTA and FQGNSA. The CDR3 DNA reads TGTGCCAGCAGCTTAGGGCAGGGGGCATATGGCTACACCTTC. Translating it yields CASSLGQGAYGYTF.